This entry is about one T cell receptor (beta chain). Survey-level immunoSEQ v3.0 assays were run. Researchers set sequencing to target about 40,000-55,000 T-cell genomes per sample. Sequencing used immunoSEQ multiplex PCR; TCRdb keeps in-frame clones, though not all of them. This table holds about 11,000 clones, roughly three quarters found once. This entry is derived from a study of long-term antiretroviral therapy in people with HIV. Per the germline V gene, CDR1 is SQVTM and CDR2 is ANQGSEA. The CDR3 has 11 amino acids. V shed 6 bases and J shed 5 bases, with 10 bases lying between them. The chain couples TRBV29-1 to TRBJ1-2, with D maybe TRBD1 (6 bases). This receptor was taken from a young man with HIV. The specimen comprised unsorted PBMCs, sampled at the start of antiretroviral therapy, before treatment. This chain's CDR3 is CSVRQEYGYTF. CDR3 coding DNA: TGCAGCGTCAGACAGGAATATGGCTACACCTTC. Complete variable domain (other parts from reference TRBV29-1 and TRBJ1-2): SAVISQKPSRDICQRGTSLTIQCQVDSQVTMMFWYRQQPGQSLTLIATANQGSEATYESGFVIDKFPISRPNLTFSTLTVSNMSPEDSSIYLCSVRQEYGYTFGSGTRLTVV.